The text below deals with one T cell receptor beta chain. No antigen is known for it. PCR was performed using 60 Vbeta and 13 Jbeta primers. Sequenced by immunoSEQ multiplex PCR; TCRdb stores in-frame clones only, minus some. Among about 150,000 clones listed, roughly 90% were seen once. The data are from a study of cytomegalovirus exposure and HLA in healthy donors. Points from the study as a whole: In a later analysis, a genetic analysis reported fewer productive-TCR N-insertions in an Asian-associated ancestry cluster than the cohort average.

The germline V gene encodes CDR1 SNHLY and CDR2 FYNNEI. The ends were cut back, 8 bases at V and 3 bases at J, with 20 bases in the middle. This CDR3 contains 15 residues. The source material was PBMCs. This receptor was taken from a woman in her 40s in good health and CMV-seronegative. The chain combines TRBV2 with TRBJ2-7, with a weak D call TRBD2 (7 bases). CDR3 protein: CASGGGGSGIYEQYF. Here the CDR3 DNA reads TGTGCCAGCGGGGGAGGGGGGAGCGGGATCTACGAGCAGTACTTC.